These 10 T cell receptor beta chains came from one sample sequenced in a study of cytomegalovirus exposure and HLA in healthy donors. PCR amplification relied on 60 Vbeta primers (plus 13 Jbeta primers). Clones were sequenced by immunoSEQ multiplex PCR, and TCRdb holds only the in-frame ones, with some missing. The sample has around 140,000 clones; more than 70% are singletons. Sequencing was done on a sample of PBMCs. The receptors originated from a man over 45 in good health and CMV-seropositive.

This chain links TRBV15 with TRBJ2-2; 7 nucleotides align to TRBD1. J was trimmed by 8 bases and V by 1 base; bases with no gene match: 7. This CDR3 spans 15 amino acids. Germline-derived CDR1 and CDR2 are LNHNV and YYDKDF (reference sequence). The CDR3 sequence is CATSRVGTGAGELFF. The CDR3 coding sequence is TGTGCCACCAGCAGAGTGGGAACAGGGGCAGGGGAGCTGTTTTTT.

Only a few counts were recorded for this clone. The CDR3 DNA sequence: TGTGCCAGCAGCCAAGTAGGGGACAATGAGCAGTTCTTC. This translates into CASSQVGDNEQFF. The rearrangement links TRBV4-2 to TRBJ2-1, with D maybe TRBD1 (5 bases). This CDR3 has 13 amino acids. Looked up from germline, CDR1 is LGHNA and CDR2 is YNFKEQ. The ends were cut back, 1 base at V and 5 bases at J, with 6 bases in the middle.

This rearrangement joins TRBV11-2 to TRBJ1-1, with D uncertain. Germline V gene data show CDR1 as SGHAT and CDR2 as FQNNGV. The V gene lost 5 bases and the J gene lost 4 bases, with 11 bases spanning the gap. The CDR3 contains 13 residues. CDR3 DNA sequence: TGTGCCAGCAGCCGACCCGGGGTCACTGAAGCTTTCTTT. Its protein is CASSRPGVTEAFF.

The chain links TRBV23-1 to TRBJ1-5; D may be TRBD1 (5 bases). Being an ORF, TRBV23-1 has a function that is uncertain. Deletions cut 3 bases from V and 2 bases from J, with 17 bases between. The CDR3 runs to 17 residues. The CDR3 loop is CASSQPSGQGGNQPQHF. DNA for the CDR3: TGCGCCAGCAGTCAGCCGTCTGGGCAGGGTGGCAATCAGCCCCAGCATTTT.

This rearrangement joins TRBV5-1 to TRBJ1-2, with D unresolved. V was pared by 5 bases and J by 6 bases, with 14 bases between. Germline lookup yields CDR1 SGHRS and CDR2 YFSETQ. This CDR3 is 13 amino acids long. CDR3 nucleotide sequence: TGCGCCAGCAGGCGGGAGAAGTATGATGGCTACACCTTC. This sequence encodes CASRREKYDGYTF.

V is TRBV28 and J is TRBJ2-4, with D possibly being TRBD2 (6 bases). The CDR3 is 15 amino acids. Germline loops: CDR1 MDHEN, CDR2 SYDVKM. Deletions cut 2 bases from V and 0 bases from J, with 8 bases between. The CDR3 sequence: CASSLTGVAKNIQYF. The CDR3 nucleotides are TGTGCCAGCAGTTTAACGGGGGTAGCCAAAAACATTCAGTACTTC.

The gene calls are TRBV29-1 and TRBJ1-1; 8 bases align to TRBD1. J was trimmed by 2 bases and V by 5 bases; bases with no gene match: 7. CDR1 is SQVTM and CDR2 is ANQGSEA in the germline V gene. CDR3 length: 14 amino acids. CDR3: CSVSRGQGNTEAFF. The CDR3 nucleotides read TGCAGCGTTTCCAGGGGGCAGGGTAACACTGAAGCTTTCTTT. Full variable domain (rest looked up from reference TRBV29-1 and TRBJ1-1): SAVISQKPSRDICQRGTSLTIQCQVDSQVTMMFWYRQQPGQSLTLIATANQGSEATYESGFVIDKFPISRPNLTFSTLTVSNMSPEDSSIYLCSVSRGQGNTEAFFGQGTRLTVV.

This clone was seen only a few times. The chain has TRBV11-2 and TRBJ2-1; 7 nucleotides align to TRBD2. CDR3 size: 17 residues. Germline V gene sequence: CDR1 SGHAT, CDR2 FQNNGV. V trimming: 5 bases; J trimming: 0 bases; junction bases outside the gene matches: 10. CDR3 DNA: TGTGCCAGCAGCCCTAAACTAGCGACCTACTCCTACAATGAGCAGTTCTTC. This codes for CASSPKLATYSYNEQFF.

The V gene is TRBV7-9, the J gene TRBJ2-7; 7 positions match TRBD2. CDR3 length equals 15 residues. V was clipped by 5 bases and J by 6 bases; unmatched bases: 13. Germline CDR1 SEHNR, CDR2 FQNEAQ (reference sequence). The CDR3 nucleotides are TGTGCCAGCAGCCAACGTTCGGCCCCGGGGGGCGAGCAGTACTTC. Its protein product is CASSQRSAPGGEQYF.

V usage is TRBV7-9 and J usage is TRBJ1-1; possibly TRBD1 for D (6 bases). Germline lookup yields CDR1 SEHNR and CDR2 FQNEAQ (reference sequence). V lost 7 bases and J 0 bases, leaving 15 bases between the germline ends. The CDR3 is 15 residues long. In DNA, the CDR3 is TGTGCCAGCACGGGGCCGAGGGGGATGAACACTGAAGCTTTCTTT. Protein: CASTGPRGMNTEAFF.